The present T cell receptor (beta chain) was sequenced within a study of blood T cell repertoires in COVID-19. The CDR3 is 12 amino acids. V was shortened by 6 bases and J by 8 bases, with 11 bases between the two germline ends. The germline CDR1 and CDR2 sequences are MNHEY and SVGAGI. Profiling relied on immunoSEQ multiplex PCR, and the TCRdb table lists in-frame clones only, not all of them. This sample yields some 240,000 clones, of which around 81% are seen a single time; around 7.5% belongs to the top ten. The sequencing sample was made of peripheral blood. The receptor comes from an elderly woman with COVID-19, enrolled during active disease. The gene calls are TRBV6-5 and TRBJ2-1; TRBD2 might be the D (5 bases). The DNA for the CDR3 is TGTGCCAGCAGCCGAGTGCGGGATGAGCAGTTCTTC. Translation: CASSRVRDEQFF.